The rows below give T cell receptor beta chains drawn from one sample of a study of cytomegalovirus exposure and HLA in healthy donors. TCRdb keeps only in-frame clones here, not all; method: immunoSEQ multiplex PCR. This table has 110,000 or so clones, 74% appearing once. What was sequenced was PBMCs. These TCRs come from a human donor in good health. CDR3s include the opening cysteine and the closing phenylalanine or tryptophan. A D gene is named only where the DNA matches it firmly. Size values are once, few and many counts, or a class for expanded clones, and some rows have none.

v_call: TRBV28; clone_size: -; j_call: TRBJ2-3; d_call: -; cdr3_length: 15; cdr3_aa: CASSQRDTRTDTQYF; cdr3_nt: TGTGCCAGCAGTCAACGGGACACCCGCACAGATACGCAGTATTTT
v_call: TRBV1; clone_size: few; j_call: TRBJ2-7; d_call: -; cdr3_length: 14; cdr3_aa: CTSSQRTSGYEQYF; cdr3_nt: TGCACCAGCAGCCAACGGACTAGTGGCTACGAGCAGTACTTC
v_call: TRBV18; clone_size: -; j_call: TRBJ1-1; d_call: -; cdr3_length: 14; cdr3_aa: CASSPPTVTREAFF; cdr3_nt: TGTGCCAGCTCACCCCCTACGGTAACCAGGGAAGCTTTCTTT
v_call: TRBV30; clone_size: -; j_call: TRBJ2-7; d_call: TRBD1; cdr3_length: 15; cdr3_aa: CAWSVGQGAQNEQYF; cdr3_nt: TGTGCCTGGAGTGTAGGACAGGGGGCGCAGAACGAGCAGTACTTC
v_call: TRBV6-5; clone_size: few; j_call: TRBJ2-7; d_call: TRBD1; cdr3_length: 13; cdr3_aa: CATSTGPAYEQYF; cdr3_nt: TGTGCCACCTCGACAGGGCCCGCCTACGAGCAGTACTTC
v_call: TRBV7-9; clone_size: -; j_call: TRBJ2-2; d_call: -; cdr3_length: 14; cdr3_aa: CASSYFANTGELFF; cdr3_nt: TGTGCCAGCAGCTATTTCGCGAACACCGGGGAGCTGTTTTTT
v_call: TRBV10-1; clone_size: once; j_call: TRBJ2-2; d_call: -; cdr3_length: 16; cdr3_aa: CASSESTPGWTGELFF; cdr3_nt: TGCGCCAGCAGTGAGTCGACTCCCGGATGGACCGGGGAGCTGTTTTTT
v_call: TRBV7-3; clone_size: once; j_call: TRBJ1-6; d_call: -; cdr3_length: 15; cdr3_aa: CASSLTPDSNSPLHF; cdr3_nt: TGTGCCAGCAGCTTAACCCCGGACAGTAATTCACCCCTCCACTTT
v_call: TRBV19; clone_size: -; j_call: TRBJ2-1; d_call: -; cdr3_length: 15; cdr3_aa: CASSIVTSSYNEQFF; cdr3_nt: TGTGCCAGTAGTATAGTAACTAGCAGCTACAATGAGCAGTTCTTC
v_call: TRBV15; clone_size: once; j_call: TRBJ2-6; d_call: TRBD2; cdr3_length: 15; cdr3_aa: CATSEGLAGANVLTF; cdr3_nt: TGTGCCACCAGCGAGGGACTAGCTGGGGCCAACGTCCTGACTTTC
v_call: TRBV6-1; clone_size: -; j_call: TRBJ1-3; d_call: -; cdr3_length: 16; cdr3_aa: CASSEEWQYSGNTIYF; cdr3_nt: TGTGCCAGCAGTGAAGAGTGGCAGTACTCTGGAAACACCATATATTTT